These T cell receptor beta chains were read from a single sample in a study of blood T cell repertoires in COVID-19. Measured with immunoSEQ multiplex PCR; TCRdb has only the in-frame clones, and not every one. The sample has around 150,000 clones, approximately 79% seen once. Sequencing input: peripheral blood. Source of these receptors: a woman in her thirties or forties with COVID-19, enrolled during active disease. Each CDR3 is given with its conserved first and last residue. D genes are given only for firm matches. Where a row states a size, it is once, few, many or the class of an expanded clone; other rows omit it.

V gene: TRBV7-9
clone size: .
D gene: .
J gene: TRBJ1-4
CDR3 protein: CASSSRLATNEKLFF
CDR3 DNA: TGTGCCAGCAGTTCCCGTCTAGCAACTAATGAAAAACTGTTTTTT

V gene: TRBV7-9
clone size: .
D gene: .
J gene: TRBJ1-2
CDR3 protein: CASSLAAGQIYGYTF
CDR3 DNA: TGTGCCAGCAGCTTAGCCGCAGGACAGATCTATGGCTACACCTTC

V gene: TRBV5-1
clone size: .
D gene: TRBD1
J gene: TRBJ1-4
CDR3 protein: CASSSRGLRSNEKLFF
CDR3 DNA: TGCGCCAGCAGCTCGAGGGGGCTGAGATCTAATGAAAAACTGTTTTTT

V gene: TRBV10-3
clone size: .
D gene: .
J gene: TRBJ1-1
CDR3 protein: CAISESGDTEAFF
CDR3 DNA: TGTGCCATCAGTGAGTCCGGGGACACTGAAGCTTTCTTT

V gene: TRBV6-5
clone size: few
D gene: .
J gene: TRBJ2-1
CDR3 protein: CASRQTGYNEQFF
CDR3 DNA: TGTGCCAGCAGGCAGACGGGGTACAATGAGCAGTTCTTC

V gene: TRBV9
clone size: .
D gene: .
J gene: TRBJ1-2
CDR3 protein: CASSANPPDRIYGYTF
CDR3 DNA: TGTGCCAGCAGCGCGAACCCCCCTGACAGAATCTATGGCTACACCTTC

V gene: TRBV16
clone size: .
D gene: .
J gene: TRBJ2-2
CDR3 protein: CASSHGQGYTGELFF
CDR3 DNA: TGTGCCAGCAGCCATGGCCAGGGGTACACCGGGGAGCTGTTTTTT

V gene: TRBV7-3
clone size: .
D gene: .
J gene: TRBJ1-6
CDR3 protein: CASSLGVGVNSPLHF
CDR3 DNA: TGTGCCAGCAGCTTAGGGGTAGGGGTTAATTCACCCCTCCACTTT

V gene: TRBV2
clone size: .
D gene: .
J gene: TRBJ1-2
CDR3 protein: CASSVGAAYGYTF
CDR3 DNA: TGTGCCAGCAGTGTTGGGGCTGCCTATGGCTACACCTTC

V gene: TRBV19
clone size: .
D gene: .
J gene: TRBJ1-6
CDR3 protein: CASSIPGAGGSPLHF
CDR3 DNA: TGTGCCAGTAGTATCCCAGGGGCCGGTGGCTCACCCCTCCACTTT

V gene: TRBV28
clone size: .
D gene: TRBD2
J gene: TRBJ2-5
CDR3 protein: CASSLPSTSGQETQYF
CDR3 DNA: TGTGCCAGCAGTTTGCCATCGACTAGCGGCCAAGAGACCCAGTACTTC

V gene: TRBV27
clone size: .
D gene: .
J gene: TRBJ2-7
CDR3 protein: CASSLSAGPSYEQYF
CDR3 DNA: TGTGCCAGCAGTTTGTCAGCGGGTCCTTCCTACGAGCAGTACTTC

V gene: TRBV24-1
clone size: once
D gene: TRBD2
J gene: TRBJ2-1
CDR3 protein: CATSESIAGINEQFF
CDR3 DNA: TGTGCCACCAGTGAATCAATAGCGGGGATCAATGAGCAGTTCTTC

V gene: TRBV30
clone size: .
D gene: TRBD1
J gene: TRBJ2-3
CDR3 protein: CAWTDRAAQYF
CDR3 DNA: TGTGCCTGGACCGACAGGGCGGCGCAGTATTTT

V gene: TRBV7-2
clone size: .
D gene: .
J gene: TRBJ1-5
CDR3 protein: CASSFGGHQVQHF
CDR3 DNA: TGTGCCAGCAGCTTCGGGGGGCATCAGGTCCAGCATTTT

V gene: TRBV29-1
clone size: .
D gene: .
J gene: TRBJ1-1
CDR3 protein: CSARSPGNTEAFF
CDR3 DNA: TGCAGCGCACGATCGCCAGGGAACACTGAAGCTTTCTTT

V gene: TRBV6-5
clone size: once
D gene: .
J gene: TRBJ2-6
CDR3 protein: CASSPQATGANVLTF
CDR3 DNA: TGTGCCAGCAGCCCACAGGCTACTGGGGCCAACGTCCTGACTTTC

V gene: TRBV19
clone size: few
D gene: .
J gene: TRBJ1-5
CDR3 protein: CASSILVNQPQHF
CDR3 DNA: TGTGCCAGTAGTATTTTAGTAAATCAGCCCCAGCATTTT

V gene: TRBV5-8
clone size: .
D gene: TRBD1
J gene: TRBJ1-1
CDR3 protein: CASSLRGQGNTEAFF
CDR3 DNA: TGTGCCAGCAGCTTGAGGGGACAGGGGAACACTGAAGCTTTCTTT

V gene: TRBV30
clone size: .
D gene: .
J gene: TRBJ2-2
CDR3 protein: CAWSVIRANTGELFF
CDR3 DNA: TGTGCCTGGAGTGTAATCAGGGCCAACACCGGGGAGCTGTTTTTT

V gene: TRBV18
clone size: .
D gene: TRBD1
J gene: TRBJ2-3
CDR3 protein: CASSPEPVTGGTTQYF
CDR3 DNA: TGTGCCAGCTCACCTGAGCCTGTGACAGGGGGCACCACGCAGTATTTT

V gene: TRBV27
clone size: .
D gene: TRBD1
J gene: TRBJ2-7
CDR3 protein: CASSSPYGTGYEQYF
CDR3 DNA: TGTGCCAGCAGTTCTCCCTATGGGACAGGCTACGAGCAGTACTTC

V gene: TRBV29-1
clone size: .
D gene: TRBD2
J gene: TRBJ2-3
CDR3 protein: CSARLAGFTDTQYF
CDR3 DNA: TGCAGCGCTAGACTAGCGGGGTTCACAGATACGCAGTATTTT

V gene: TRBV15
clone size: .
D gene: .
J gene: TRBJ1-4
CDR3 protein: CATSNLATNEKLFF
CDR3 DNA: TGTGCCACCAGCAATCTCGCAACTAATGAAAAACTGTTTTTT

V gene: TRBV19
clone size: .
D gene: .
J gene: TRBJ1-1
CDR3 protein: CASSSQLKTEAFF
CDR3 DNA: TGTGCCAGTAGTTCCCAACTGAAGACTGAAGCTTTCTTT

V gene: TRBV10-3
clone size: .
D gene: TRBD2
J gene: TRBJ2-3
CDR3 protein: CAIRGSSGGAGEGTDTQYF
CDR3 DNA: TGTGCCATCAGGGGCTCTAGCGGGGGGGCCGGTGAGGGCACAGATACGCAGTATTTT

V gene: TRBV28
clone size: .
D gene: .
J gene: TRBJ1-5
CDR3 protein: CASRIEQTYSNQPQHF
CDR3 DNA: TGTGCCAGCAGAATCGAACAGACATACAGCAATCAGCCCCAGCATTTT

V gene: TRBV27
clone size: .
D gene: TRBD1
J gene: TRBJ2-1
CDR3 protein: CASSPRTGINEQFF
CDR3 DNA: TGTGCCAGCAGTCCGCGGACAGGGATCAATGAGCAGTTCTTC

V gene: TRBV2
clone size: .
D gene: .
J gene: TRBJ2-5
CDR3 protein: CASSEWQNQETQYF
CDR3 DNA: TGTGCCAGCAGTGAGTGGCAGAATCAAGAGACCCAGTACTTC

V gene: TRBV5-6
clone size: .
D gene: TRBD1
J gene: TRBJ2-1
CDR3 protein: CASSPGQVHAGRIF
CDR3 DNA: TGTGCCAGCAGCCCGGGACAGGTTCATGCCGGGCGGATCTTC

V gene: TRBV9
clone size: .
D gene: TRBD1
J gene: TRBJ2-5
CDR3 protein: CASSLRTGGGETQYF
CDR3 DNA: TGTGCCAGCAGCCTCCGGACAGGGGGAGGAGAGACCCAGTACTTC

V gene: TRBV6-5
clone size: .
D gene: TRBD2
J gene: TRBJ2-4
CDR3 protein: CASGQTSGGAEVQYF
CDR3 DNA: TGTGCCAGCGGACAGACTAGCGGGGGCGCGGAAGTTCAGTACTTC

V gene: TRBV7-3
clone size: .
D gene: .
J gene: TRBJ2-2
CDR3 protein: CASSLVATNTGELFF
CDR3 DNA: TGTGCCAGCAGCTTAGTAGCGACAAACACCGGGGAGCTGTTTTTT

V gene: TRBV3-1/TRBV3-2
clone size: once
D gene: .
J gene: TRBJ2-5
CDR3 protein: CASSGGRRVQATQYF
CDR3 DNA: TGTGCCAGCAGCGGAGGGAGACGGGTGCAAGCGACCCAGTACTTC

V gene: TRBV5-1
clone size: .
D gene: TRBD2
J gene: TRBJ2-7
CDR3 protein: CASSLVTSGSGEQYF
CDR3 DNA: TGCGCCAGCAGCTTGGTCACTAGCGGGAGTGGTGAGCAGTACTTC

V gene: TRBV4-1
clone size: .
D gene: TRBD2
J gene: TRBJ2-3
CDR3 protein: CASSQDSSRTSVGTDTQYF
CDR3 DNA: TGCGCCAGCAGCCAAGATAGTAGTCGGACTAGCGTCGGCACAGATACGCAGTATTTT

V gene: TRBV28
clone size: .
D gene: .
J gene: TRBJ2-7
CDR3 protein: CASTGLAYEQYF
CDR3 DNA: TGTGCCAGCACCGGTCTTGCCTACGAGCAGTACTTC

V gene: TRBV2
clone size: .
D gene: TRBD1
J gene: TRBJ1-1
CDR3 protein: CASNPGTGPTEAFF
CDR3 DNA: TGTGCCAGCAACCCCGGGACAGGTCCCACTGAAGCTTTCTTT

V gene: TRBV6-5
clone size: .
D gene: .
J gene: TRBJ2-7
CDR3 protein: CASSYEAGTRGEQYF
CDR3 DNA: TGTGCCAGCAGTTACGAGGCTGGGACTCGGGGCGAGCAGTACTTC

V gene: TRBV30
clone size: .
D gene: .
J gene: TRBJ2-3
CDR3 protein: CAWSREEFSTDTQYF
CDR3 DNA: TGTGCCTGGAGTAGGGAGGAGTTTAGCACAGATACGCAGTATTTT

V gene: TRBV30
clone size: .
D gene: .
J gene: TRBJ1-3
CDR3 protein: CAWGPGVFGNTIYF
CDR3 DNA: TGTGCCTGGGGGCCAGGTGTCTTCGGAAACACCATATATTTT

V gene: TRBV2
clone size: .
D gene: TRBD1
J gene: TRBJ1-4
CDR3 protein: CASSGDRGNEKLFF
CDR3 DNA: TGTGCCAGCAGTGGAGACAGGGGAAATGAAAAACTGTTTTTT

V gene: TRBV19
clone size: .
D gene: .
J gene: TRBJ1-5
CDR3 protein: CASRMGARFNQPQHF
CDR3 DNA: TGTGCCAGTAGAATGGGGGCGAGATTCAATCAGCCCCAGCATTTT

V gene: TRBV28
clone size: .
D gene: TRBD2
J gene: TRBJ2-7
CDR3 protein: CASRDSGRVYEQYF
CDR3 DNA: TGTGCCAGCAGAGATAGCGGGAGGGTGTACGAGCAGTACTTC

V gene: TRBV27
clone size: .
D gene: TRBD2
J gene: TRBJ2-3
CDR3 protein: CASSFLSSGGKGTQYF
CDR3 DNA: TGTGCCAGCAGTTTTTTGTCTAGCGGGGGGAAGGGTACGCAGTATTTT

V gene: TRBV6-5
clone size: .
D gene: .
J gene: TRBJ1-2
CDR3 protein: CASSLDRSNYGYTF
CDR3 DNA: TGTGCCAGCAGTCTGGACAGATCTAACTATGGCTACACCTTC

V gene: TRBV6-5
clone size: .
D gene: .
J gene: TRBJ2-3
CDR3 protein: CASRLQDTDTQYF
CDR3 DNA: TGTGCCAGCAGATTGCAGGACACAGATACGCAGTATTTT

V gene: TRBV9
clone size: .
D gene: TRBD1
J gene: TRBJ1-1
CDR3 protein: CASSPNPQGAGTEAFF
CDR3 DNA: TGTGCCAGCAGCCCCAACCCCCAGGGGGCGGGGACTGAAGCTTTCTTT

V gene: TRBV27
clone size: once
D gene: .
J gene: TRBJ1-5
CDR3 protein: CASTWGLGQPQHF
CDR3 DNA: TGTGCCAGTACGTGGGGGCTGGGTCAGCCCCAGCATTTT

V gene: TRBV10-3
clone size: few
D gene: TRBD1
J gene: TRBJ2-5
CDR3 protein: CAISSGGQETQYF
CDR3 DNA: TGTGCCATCAGTTCAGGGGGCCAAGAGACCCAGTACTTC

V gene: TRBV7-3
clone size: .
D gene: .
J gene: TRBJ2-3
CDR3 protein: CASSWTPGDTDTQYF
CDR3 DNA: TGTGCCAGCAGCTGGACTCCCGGAGACACAGATACGCAGTATTTT

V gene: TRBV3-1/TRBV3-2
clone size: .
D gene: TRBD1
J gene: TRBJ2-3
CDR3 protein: CASSHRQGEGDTQYF
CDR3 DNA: TGTGCCAGCAGCCATCGACAGGGGGAGGGAGATACGCAGTATTTT

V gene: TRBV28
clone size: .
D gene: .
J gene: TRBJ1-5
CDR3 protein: CASSLWQGSGSNQPQHF
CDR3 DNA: TGTGCCAGCAGTTTATGGCAGGGGTCTGGTAGCAATCAGCCCCAGCATTTT

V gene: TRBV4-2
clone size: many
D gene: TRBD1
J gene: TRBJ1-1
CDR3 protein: CASSQAGGWTEAFF
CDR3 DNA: TGTGCCAGCAGCCAAGCAGGGGGTTGGACTGAAGCTTTCTTT